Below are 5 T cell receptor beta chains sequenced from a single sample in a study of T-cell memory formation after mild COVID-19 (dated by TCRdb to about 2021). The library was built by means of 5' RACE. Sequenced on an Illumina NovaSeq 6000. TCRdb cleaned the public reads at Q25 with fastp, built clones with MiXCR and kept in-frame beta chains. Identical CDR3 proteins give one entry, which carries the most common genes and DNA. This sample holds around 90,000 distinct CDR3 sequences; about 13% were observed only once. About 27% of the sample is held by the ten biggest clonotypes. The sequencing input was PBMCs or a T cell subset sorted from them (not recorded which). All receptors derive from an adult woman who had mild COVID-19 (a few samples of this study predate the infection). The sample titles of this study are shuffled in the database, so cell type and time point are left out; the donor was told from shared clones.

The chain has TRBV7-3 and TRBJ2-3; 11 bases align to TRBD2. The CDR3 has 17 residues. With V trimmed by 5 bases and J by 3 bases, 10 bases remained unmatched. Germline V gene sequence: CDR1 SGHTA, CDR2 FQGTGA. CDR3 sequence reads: CASSPGPLAGGTDTQYF. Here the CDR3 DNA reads TGTGCCAGCAGCCCCGGACCGCTAGCGGGGGGAACAGATACGCAGTATTTT.

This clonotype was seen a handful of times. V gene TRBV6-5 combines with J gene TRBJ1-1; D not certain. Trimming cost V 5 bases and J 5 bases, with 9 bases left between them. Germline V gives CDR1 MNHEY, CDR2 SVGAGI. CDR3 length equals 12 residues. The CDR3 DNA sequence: TGTGCCAGCAGTCATGTACCGACTGAAGCTTTCTTT. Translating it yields CASSHVPTEAFF.

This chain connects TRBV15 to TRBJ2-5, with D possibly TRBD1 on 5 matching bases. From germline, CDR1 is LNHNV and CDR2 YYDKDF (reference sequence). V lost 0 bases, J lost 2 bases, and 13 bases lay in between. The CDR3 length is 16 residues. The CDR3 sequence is CATSRDFGQRQETQYF. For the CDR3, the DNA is TGTGCCACCAGCAGAGATTTCGGACAACGTCAAGAGACCCAGTACTTC.

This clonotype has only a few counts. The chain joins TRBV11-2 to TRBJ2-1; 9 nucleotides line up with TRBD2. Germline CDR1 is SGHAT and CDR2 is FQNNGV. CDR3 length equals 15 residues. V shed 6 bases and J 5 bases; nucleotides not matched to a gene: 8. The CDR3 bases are TGTGCCAGCAGGTCGATAGCGGGAGTCCACAATGAGCAGTTCTTC. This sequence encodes CASRSIAGVHNEQFF.

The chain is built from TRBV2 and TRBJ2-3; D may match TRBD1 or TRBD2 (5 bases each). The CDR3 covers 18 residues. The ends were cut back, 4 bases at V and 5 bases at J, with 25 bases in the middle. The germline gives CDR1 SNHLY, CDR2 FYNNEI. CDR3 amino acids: CASSVNSRLGDGGDTQYF. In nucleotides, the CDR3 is TGTGCCAGCAGTGTAAATTCCCGACTGGGGGATGGTGGAGATACGCAGTATTTT.